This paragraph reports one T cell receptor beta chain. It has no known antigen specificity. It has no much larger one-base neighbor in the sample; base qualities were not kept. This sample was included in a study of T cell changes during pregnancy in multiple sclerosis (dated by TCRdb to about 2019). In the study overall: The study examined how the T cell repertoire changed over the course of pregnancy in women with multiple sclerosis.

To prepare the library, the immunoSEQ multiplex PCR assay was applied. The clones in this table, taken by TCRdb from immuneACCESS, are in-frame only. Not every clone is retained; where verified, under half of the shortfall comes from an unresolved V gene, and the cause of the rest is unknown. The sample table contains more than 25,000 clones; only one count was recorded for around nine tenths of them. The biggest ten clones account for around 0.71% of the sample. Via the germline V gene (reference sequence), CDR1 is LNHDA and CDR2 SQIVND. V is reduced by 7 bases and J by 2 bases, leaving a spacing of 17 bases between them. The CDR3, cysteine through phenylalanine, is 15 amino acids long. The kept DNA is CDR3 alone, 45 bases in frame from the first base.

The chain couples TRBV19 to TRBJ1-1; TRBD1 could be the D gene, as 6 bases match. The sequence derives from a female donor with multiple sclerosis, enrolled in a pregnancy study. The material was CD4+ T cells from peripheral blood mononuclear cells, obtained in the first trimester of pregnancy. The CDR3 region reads CASKGGLRLNTEAFF. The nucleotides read TGTGCCAGTAAAGGGGGACTACGCTTAAACACTGAAGCTTTCTTT.